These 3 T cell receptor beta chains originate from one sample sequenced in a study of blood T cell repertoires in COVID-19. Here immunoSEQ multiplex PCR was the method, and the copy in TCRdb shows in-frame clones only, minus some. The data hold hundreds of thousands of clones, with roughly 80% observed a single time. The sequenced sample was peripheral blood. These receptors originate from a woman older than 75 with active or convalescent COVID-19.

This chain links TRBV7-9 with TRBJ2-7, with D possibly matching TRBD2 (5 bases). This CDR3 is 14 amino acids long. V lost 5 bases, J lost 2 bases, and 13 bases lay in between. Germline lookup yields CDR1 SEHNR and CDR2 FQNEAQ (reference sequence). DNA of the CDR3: TGTGCCAGCAGCCCACTAGGTCTAACCTACGAGCAGTACTTC. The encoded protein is CASSPLGLTYEQYF.

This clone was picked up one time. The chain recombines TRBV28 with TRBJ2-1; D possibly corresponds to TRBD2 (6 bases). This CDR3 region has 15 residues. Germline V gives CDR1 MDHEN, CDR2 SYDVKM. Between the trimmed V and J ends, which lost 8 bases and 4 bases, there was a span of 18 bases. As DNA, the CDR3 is TGTGCCAGCGCTACCCCGGGTCGGGGGTACAATGAGCAGTTCTTC. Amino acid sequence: CASATPGRGYNEQFF.

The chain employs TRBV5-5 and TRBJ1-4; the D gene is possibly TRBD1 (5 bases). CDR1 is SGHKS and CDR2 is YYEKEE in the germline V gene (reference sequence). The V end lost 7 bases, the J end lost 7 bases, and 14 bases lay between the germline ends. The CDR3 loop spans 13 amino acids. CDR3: CASSLPGGEKLFF. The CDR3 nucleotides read TGTGCCAGCTCCCTCCCCGGGGGTGAAAAACTGTTTTTT.